The 28 T cell receptor beta chains below come from one sample, sequenced in a study of glioma-infiltrating T cells after dendritic cell vaccination. Assay used: immunoSEQ multiplex PCR; TCRdb lists only in-frame clones, some missing. The repertoire includes 75,000 to 100,000 clones, over 60% of them detected once, and roughly 5.7% sits in the top ten. The sequenced sample was blood, obtained before dendritic cell vaccination. The receptors stem from a human donor with glioblastoma.

The gene calls are TRBV30 and TRBJ1-2; TRBD1 aligns across 9 bases. The CDR3 runs to 12 residues. Trimming at V came to 8 bases and at J to 10 bases, leaving 11 bases not matched to a gene. Germline V gene lookup returns CDR1 GTSNPN and CDR2 SVGIG (reference sequence). The DNA of the CDR3 is TGTGCCCGGGACAGGGAAGGTTTCGCCTACACCTTC. Translating it yields CARDREGFAYTF.

The chain employs TRBV19 and TRBJ2-7; 7 bases agree with TRBD2. CDR3 length equals 14 residues. J gave up 3 bases and V 6 bases, and 8 bases lay outside the gene matches. Germline V lookup: CDR1 LNHDA, CDR2 SQIVND (reference sequence). This CDR3 reads CASSSTSDYYEQYF. The DNA for the CDR3 is TGTGCCAGTAGCTCTACTAGCGACTACTACGAGCAGTACTTC.

The CDR3 region is CASSRTQGHGGGELFF. CDR3 DNA sequence: TGTGCCAGCAGCCGAACACAGGGGCACGGAGGGGGGGAGCTGTTTTTT. The chain uses TRBV9 and TRBJ2-2; perhaps TRBD1 as D (7 bases). The CDR3 is 16 residues long. Trimming took off 4 bases at V and 8 bases at J, with 21 bases between the two ends. In germline, CDR1 is SGDLS, CDR2 YYNGEE. Filled out from reference TRBV9 and TRBJ2-2, the complete variable domain reads DSGVTQTPKHLITATGQRVTLRCSPRSGDLSVYWYQQSLDQGLQFLIQYYNGEERAKGNILERFSAQQFPDLHSELNLSSLELGDSALYFCASSRTQGHGGGELFFGEGSRLTVL.

The rearrangement uses TRBV29-1 and TRBJ1-1, with 8 bases identical to TRBD1. In germline, CDR1 is SQVTM, CDR2 ANQGSEA. The V gene end was trimmed by 0 bases and the J gene end by 7 bases; junction bases not matched to a gene: 10. The CDR3 has 15 amino acids. The CDR3 region has the DNA TGCAGCGTTGAAGAACCCGGACAGGGTGGTGGTGAAGCTTTCTTT. It yields the protein CSVEEPGQGGGEAFF. The entire variable domain, with the rest obtained from reference TRBV29-1 and TRBJ1-1, is as follows: SAVISQKPSRDICQRGTSLTIQCQVDSQVTMMFWYRQQPGQSLTLIATANQGSEATYESGFVIDKFPISRPNLTFSTLTVSNMSPEDSSIYLCSVEEPGQGGGEAFFGQGTRLTVV.

This chain connects TRBV27 to TRBJ2-5; weak D call: TRBD2 (5 bases). Trimming pared 1 base from V and 5 bases from J, leaving 11 bases between. CDR1 and CDR2 from the germline V gene are MNHEY and SMNVEV (reference sequence). The CDR3 is made up of 14 amino acids. The CDR3 reads CASSLFRGRETQYF. For the CDR3, the DNA is TGTGCCAGCAGTTTATTTCGGGGTAGGGAGACCCAGTACTTC.

This chain uses TRBV2 with TRBJ1-2; D unresolved. In germline, CDR1 is SNHLY, CDR2 FYNNEI. The CDR3 extends over 12 amino acids. V was shortened by 5 bases and J by 5 bases, with 9 bases between the two germline ends. The CDR3 region is CASSPTGYGYTF. The CDR3 DNA sequence: TGTGCCAGCAGTCCCACGGGGTATGGCTACACCTTC. Based on the CDR3 plus reference TRBV2 and TRBJ1-2, the full variable domain is EPEVTQTPSHQVTQMGQEVILRCVPISNHLYFYWYRQILGQKVEFLVSFYNNEISEKSEIFDDQFSVERPDGSNFTLKIRSTKLEDSAMYFCASSPTGYGYTFGSGTRLTVV.

V usage is TRBV2 and J usage is TRBJ1-4; a possible D gene is TRBD1 (6 bases). Deletions cut 4 bases from V and 2 bases from J, with 14 bases between. CDR3 length equals 16 residues. Germline CDR1 reads SNHLY; CDR2 reads FYNNEI. The CDR3 sequence is CASSGGGLGTNEKLFF. CDR3 DNA sequence: TGTGCCAGCAGTGGAGGGGGTTTGGGTACTAATGAAAAACTGTTTTTT.

The chain has TRBV5-1 and TRBJ1-5; 7 bases are a match to TRBD1. Unmatched junction bases numbered 2, after V lost 0 bases and J lost 5 bases. CDR1 is SGHRS and CDR2 is YFSETQ in the germline V gene. CDR3 size: 14 residues. The CDR3 nucleotides are TGCGCCAGCAGCTTGGAAGGGGGCTATCAGCCCCAGCATTTT. Translated, it gives CASSLEGGYQPQHF.

This chain uses TRBV2 with TRBJ2-5; tentatively, D is TRBD2 (5 bases). The CDR3 totals 13 residues. Trimming took 7 bases from V and 5 from J, leaving 14 bases between them. The germline V gene has CDR1 SNHLY and CDR2 FYNNEI. Written as DNA, the CDR3 is TGTGCCAGCAACTATGGAGGAGTTGAGACCCAGTACTTC. Translation gives CASNYGGVETQYF.

The V gene is TRBV30, the J gene TRBJ2-1; a weak D match, TRBD1 (5 bases). Germline CDR1 GTSNPN, CDR2 SVGIG (reference sequence). The V gene lost 4 bases and the J gene lost 4 bases, with 8 bases spanning the gap. CDR3 length: 12 amino acids. CDR3 loop: CAWKKGYNEQFF. CDR3 bases: TGTGCCTGGAAAAAGGGGTACAATGAGCAGTTCTTC.

Concerning this clone itself: Within the sample, other DNA sequences also encode this same CDR3. The chain recombines TRBV5-1 with TRBJ1-1; D remains unclear. The CDR3 is made up of 14 amino acids. Germline V gene data show CDR1 as SGHRS and CDR2 as YFSETQ. The ends were cut back, 4 bases at V and 0 bases at J, with 10 bases in the middle. CDR3: CASSLGALNTEAFF. The CDR3 DNA reads as TGCGCCAGCAGCCTCGGTGCCCTGAACACTGAAGCTTTCTTT.

V and J are TRBV18 and TRBJ2-2; 11 bases line up with TRBD2. After removal of 3 bases from V and 0 bases from J, the junction contained 0 bases not matched to a gene. The germline V gene encodes CDR1 KGHSH and CDR2 LQKENI. This CDR3 is built from 16 residues. The CDR3 DNA sequence: TGTGCCAGCTCACCGGGACTAGCGGCGAACACCGGGGAGCTGTTTTTT. It encodes CASSPGLAANTGELFF.

In this sample, this clone turned up a few times. V usage is TRBV4-1 and J usage is TRBJ2-7; a weak D match, TRBD1 (5 bases). The CDR3 runs to 16 residues. Germline V gene lookup returns CDR1 MGHRA and CDR2 YSYEKL. Trimming took off 2 bases at V and 4 bases at J, with 18 bases between the two ends. The CDR3 nucleotides are TGCGCCAGCAGCCAAACAGGCCCGATTGGGCCTTACGAGCAGTACTTC. This encodes CASSQTGPIGPYEQYF.

The J gene is TRBJ1-4, the V gene TRBV9, with no clear D. The CDR3 runs to 14 residues. Trimming removed 0 bases from V and 7 bases from J, with 10 bases in between. Per the germline V gene, CDR1 is SGDLS and CDR2 is YYNGEE. CDR3 sequence (DNA): TGTGCCAGCAGCGTAGCCGGGTTTGGTGAAAAACTGTTTTTT. It codes for CASSVAGFGEKLFF.

The V and J genes are TRBV11-2 and TRBJ2-2; 9 nucleotides match TRBD1. The CDR3 has 14 amino acids. Germline CDR1 reads SGHAT; CDR2 reads FQNNGV. The V and J ends lost 4 bases and 5 bases, in that order; junction bases with no gene match: 2. The CDR3 coding sequence is TGTGCCAGCAGCTCACAGGGGGCAACCGGGGAGCTGTTTTTT. Translated: CASSSQGATGELFF.

This chain links TRBV5-1 with TRBJ1-2, with TRBD1 identical over 9 bases. The V gene's germline CDR1 is SGHRS and CDR2 YFSETQ. The CDR3 loop spans 13 amino acids. V was clipped by 2 bases and J by 6 bases; unmatched bases: 2. Here the CDR3 DNA reads TGCGCCAGCAGCTTCACAGGGGGCGATGGCTACACCTTC. Protein product: CASSFTGGDGYTF.

The CDR3 region has the DNA TGCGCCAGCAGCTTGGGTGGGAGTTCTCACTACAATGAGCAGTTCTTC. Translating gives CASSLGGSSHYNEQFF. The V and J genes are TRBV5-1 and TRBJ2-1, with a possible D match to TRBD2 (5 bases). Germline CDR1 reads SGHRS; CDR2 reads YFSETQ. This CDR3 comprises 16 residues. Between the trimmed V and J ends, which lost 0 bases and 3 bases, there was a span of 13 bases.

CDR3 bases: TGTGCCAGCAGCGGGGGACCGGAGGGTGAAAAACTGTTTTTT. This sequence encodes CASSGGPEGEKLFF. The chain combines TRBV6-5 with TRBJ1-4; a weak D match, TRBD1 (5 bases). Trimming took 6 bases from V and 7 from J, leaving 15 bases between them. This CDR3 is 14 amino acids long. Germline CDR1 is MNHEY and CDR2 is SVGAGI.

This chain joins TRBV11-2 and TRBJ2-3; D perhaps matches TRBD1 (6 bases). Germline CDR1 is SGHAT and CDR2 is FQNNGV. The CDR3 runs 17 residues. V lost 3 bases and J 2 bases, leaving 18 bases between the germline ends. The CDR3 bases are TGTGCCAGCAGCTTTACAATCTCCGGGACACCCACAGATACGCAGTATTTT. Encoded protein: CASSFTISGTPTDTQYF.

There are a few counts of this clone. The chain couples TRBV4-2 to TRBJ2-1; 9 nucleotides match TRBD2. Germline V gene sequence: CDR1 LGHNA, CDR2 YNFKEQ. The CDR3 extends over 15 amino acids. After removal of 1 base from V and 4 bases from J, the junction contained 2 bases not matched to a gene. CDR3 in amino acids: CASSQGGRGYNEQFF. Here the CDR3 DNA reads TGTGCCAGCAGCCAAGGCGGGAGGGGATACAATGAGCAGTTCTTC.

This clone was counted a few times. The CDR3 DNA reads as TGTGCCAGCTCACCCTCAGGGGCTAACTATGGCTACACCTTC. It is translated as CASSPSGANYGYTF. This chain links TRBV18 with TRBJ1-2; D may be TRBD1 (6 bases). The CDR3 has 14 residues. V lost 3 bases to trimming and J lost 0 bases, with 8 bases between them. Germline CDR1 is KGHSH and CDR2 is LQKENI. Filled out from reference TRBV18 and TRBJ1-2, the complete variable domain reads NAGVMQNPRHLVRRRGQEARLRCSPMKGHSHVYWYRQLPEEGLKFMVYLQKENIIDESGMPKERFSAEFPKEGPSILRIQQVVRGDSAAYFCASSPSGANYGYTFGSGTRLTVV.

The CDR3 spells CATSEILLGGVDTGELFF. CDR3 DNA sequence: TGTGCCACCAGTGAAATCCTGCTAGGAGGCGTCGACACCGGGGAGCTGTTTTTT. The chain has TRBV15 and TRBJ2-2, with D possibly matching TRBD2 (5 bases). This CDR3 region has 18 residues. V was pared by 6 bases and J by 3 bases, with 23 bases between. Looked up from germline, CDR1 is LNHNV and CDR2 is YYDKDF (reference sequence).

This clone came up once. V is TRBV5-6 and J is TRBJ1-2, with D perhaps TRBD1 (6 bases). Trimming removed 4 bases from V and 4 bases from J, with 20 bases in between. The CDR3 has 16 amino acids. Germline values: CDR1 SGHDT, CDR2 YYEEEE. CDR3 sequence reads: CASSPGWGQDLYGYTF. Written as DNA, the CDR3 is TGTGCCAGCAGCCCTGGTTGGGGGCAAGACCTCTATGGCTACACCTTC.

V is TRBV20-1 and J is TRBJ1-1; D is ambiguous. The CDR3 sequence is 11 residues long. Deletions cut 0 bases from V and 8 bases from J, with 7 bases between. CDR1 and CDR2 from the germline V gene are DFQATT and SNEGSKA (reference sequence). CDR3 sequence (DNA): TGCAGTGCTAGAGAGGAGGTAGAAGCTTTCTTT. It translates to CSAREEVEAFF.

This rearrangement joins TRBV15 to TRBJ2-7, with 8 bases matching TRBD2. Germline-derived CDR1 and CDR2 are LNHNV and YYDKDF (reference sequence). Unmatched junction bases numbered 6, after V lost 0 bases and J lost 5 bases. This CDR3 has 15 residues. The CDR3 DNA reads as TGTGCCACCAGCAGAGATCGGGAGGGCCGAAACGAGCAGTACTTC. Its protein product is CATSRDREGRNEQYF.

The chain recombines TRBV5-1 with TRBJ2-7; 8 bases map to TRBD2. Germline V lookup: CDR1 SGHRS, CDR2 YFSETQ. CDR3 size: 14 residues. With 0 bases clipped from V and 6 bases from J, the junction kept 5 bases outside the gene matches. The CDR3 region has the DNA TGCGCCAGCAGCTTGGATGTCGGGAGGGCCGAGCAGTACTTC. It specifies CASSLDVGRAEQYF.

This chain connects TRBV9 to TRBJ1-3, with a weak D call TRBD1 (6 bases). This CDR3 has 15 residues. Germline V gene data show CDR1 as SGDLS and CDR2 as YYNGEE. Trimming took 3 bases from V and 0 from J, leaving 10 bases between them. The CDR3 region has the DNA TGTGCCAGCAGCGCAGGGGTCCACTCTGGAAACACCATATATTTT. It yields the protein CASSAGVHSGNTIYF.

This clone was observed a single time. The chain uses TRBV28 and TRBJ1-2, with 7 bases lining up with TRBD1. This CDR3 region has 15 residues. CDR1 is MDHEN and CDR2 is SYDVKM in the germline V gene. J gave up 5 bases and V 7 bases, and 13 bases lay outside the gene matches. CDR3 residues: CASNWDSFSLYGYTF. CDR3 nucleotides: TGTGCCAGCAATTGGGACAGCTTCTCTCTATATGGCTACACCTTC.